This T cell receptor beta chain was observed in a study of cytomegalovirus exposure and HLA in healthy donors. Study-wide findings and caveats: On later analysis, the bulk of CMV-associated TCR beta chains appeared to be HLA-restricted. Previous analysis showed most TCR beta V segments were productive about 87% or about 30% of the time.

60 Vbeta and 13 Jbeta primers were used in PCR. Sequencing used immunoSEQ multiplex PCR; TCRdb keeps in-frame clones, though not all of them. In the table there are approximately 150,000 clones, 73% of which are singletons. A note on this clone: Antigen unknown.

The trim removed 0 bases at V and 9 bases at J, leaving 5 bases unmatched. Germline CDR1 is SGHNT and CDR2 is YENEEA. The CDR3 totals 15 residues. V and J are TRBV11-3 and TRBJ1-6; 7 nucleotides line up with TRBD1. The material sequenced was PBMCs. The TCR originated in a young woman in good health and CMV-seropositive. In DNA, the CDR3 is TGTGCCAGCAGCTTAGACTCCGGGACAGCTTCACCCCTCCACTTT. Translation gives CASSLDSGTASPLHF.